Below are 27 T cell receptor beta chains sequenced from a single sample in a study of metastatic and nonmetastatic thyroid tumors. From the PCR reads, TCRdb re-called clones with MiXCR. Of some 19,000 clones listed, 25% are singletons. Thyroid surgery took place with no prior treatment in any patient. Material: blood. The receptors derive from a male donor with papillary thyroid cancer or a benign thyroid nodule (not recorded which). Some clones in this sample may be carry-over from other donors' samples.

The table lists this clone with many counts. CDR3 region: CASSRKVDTEAFF. The CDR3 coding sequence is TGTGCCAGCAGCCGTAAGGTGGACACTGAAGCTTTCTTT. This chain uses TRBV3-1 with TRBJ1-1; D unclear. V was shortened by 4 bases and J by 3 bases, with 9 bases between the two germline ends. CDR3 length equals 13 residues. Per germline, CDR1 LGHDT and CDR2 YNNKEL (reference sequence).

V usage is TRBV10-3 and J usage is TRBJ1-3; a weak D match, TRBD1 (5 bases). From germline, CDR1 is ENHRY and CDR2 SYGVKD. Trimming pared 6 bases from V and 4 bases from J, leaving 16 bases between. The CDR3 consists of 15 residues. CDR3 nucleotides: TGTGCCATCAGAGATTTGGAAGGGGAAGGAAACACCATATATTTT. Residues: CAIRDLEGEGNTIYF.

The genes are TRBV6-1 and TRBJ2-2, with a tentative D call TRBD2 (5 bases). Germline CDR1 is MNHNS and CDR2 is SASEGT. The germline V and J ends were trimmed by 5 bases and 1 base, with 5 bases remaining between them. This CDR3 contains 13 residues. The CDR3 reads CASSSGNTGELFF. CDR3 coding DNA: TGTGCCAGCAGTAGCGGGAACACCGGGGAGCTGTTTTTT.

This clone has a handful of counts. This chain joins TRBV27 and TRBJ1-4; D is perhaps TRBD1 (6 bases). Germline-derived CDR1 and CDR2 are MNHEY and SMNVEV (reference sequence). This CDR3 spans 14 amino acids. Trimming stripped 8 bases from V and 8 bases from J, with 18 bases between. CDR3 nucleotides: TGTGCCAGCGGGAGGACAGCAGCTCGGGAAAAACTGTTTTTT. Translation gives CASGRTAAREKLFF.

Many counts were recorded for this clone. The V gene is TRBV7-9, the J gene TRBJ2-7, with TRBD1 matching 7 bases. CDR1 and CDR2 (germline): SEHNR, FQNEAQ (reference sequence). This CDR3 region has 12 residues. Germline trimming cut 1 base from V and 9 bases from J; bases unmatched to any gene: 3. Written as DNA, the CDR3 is TGTGCCAGCAGCTTAGACAGGGGAAGGCAGTACTTC. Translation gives CASSLDRGRQYF. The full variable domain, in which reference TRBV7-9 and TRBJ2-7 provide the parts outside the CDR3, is DTGVSQNPRHKITKRGQNVTFRCDPISEHNRLYWYRQTLGQGPEFLTYFQNEAQLEKSRLLSDRFSAERPKGSFSTLEIQRTEQGDSAMYLCASSLDRGRQYFGPGTRLTVT.

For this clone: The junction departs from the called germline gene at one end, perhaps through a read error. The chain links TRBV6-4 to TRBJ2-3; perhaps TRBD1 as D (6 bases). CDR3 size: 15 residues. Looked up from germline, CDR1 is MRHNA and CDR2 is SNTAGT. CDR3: CAISDRQVSTDTQYF. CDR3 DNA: TGTGCCATCAGTGACCGACAGGTGAGCACAGATACGCAGTATTTT.

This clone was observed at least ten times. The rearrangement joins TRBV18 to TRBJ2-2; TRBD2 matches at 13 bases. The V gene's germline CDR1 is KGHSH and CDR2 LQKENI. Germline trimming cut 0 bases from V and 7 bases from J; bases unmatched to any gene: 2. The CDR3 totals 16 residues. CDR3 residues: CASSPPGLAGSGELFF. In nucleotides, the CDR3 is TGTGCCAGCTCACCACCGGGACTAGCGGGAAGCGGGGAGCTGTTTTTT.

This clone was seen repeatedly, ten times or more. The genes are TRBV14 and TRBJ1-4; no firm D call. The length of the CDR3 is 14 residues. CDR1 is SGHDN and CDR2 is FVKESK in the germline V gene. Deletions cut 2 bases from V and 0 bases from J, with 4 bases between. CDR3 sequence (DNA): TGTGCCAGCAGCCAAACCTCAACTAATGAAAAACTGTTTTTT. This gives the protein CASSQTSTNEKLFF.

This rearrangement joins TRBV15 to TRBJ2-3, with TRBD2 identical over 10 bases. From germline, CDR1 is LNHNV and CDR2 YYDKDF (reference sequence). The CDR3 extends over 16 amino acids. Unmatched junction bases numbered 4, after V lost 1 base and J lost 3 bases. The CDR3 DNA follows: TGTGCCACCAGCAGAGCCCGAGCGGGAGGGACAGATACGCAGTATTTT. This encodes CATSRARAGGTDTQYF.

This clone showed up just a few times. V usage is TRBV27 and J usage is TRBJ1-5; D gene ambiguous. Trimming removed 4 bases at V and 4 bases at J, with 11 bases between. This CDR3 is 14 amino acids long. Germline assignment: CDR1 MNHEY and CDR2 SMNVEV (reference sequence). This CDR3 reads CASSSSIRNQPQHF. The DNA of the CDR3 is TGTGCCAGCAGTTCTTCCATTCGGAATCAGCCCCAGCATTTT.

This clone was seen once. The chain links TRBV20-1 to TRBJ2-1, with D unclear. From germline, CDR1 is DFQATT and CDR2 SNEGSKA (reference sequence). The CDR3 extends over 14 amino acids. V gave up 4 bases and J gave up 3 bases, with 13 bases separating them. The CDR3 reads CSAIGSFIYNEQFF. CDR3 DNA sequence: TGCAGTGCTATCGGTAGCTTTATCTACAATGAGCAGTTCTTC.

This CDR3 reads CASKAVPNEKLFF. The CDR3 nucleotides are TGTGCCAGCAAAGCGGTACCTAATGAAAAACTGTTTTTT. The rearrangement links TRBV6-5 to TRBJ1-4; D not certain. V was cut by 7 bases and J by 3 bases, with 9 bases left in between. Germline CDR1 MNHEY, CDR2 SVGAGI. This CDR3 has 13 amino acids.

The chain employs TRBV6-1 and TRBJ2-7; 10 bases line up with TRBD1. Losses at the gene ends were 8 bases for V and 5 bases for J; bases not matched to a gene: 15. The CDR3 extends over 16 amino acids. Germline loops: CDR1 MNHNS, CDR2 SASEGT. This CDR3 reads CASGMTGGAVDHEQYF. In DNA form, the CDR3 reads TGTGCCAGCGGAATGACAGGGGGCGCAGTTGACCACGAGCAGTACTTC.

The CDR3 reads CASSLEGGGKCYTF. CDR3 coding DNA: TGCGCCAGCAGCTTGGAGGGCGGGGGAAAATGCTACACCTTC. The chain links TRBV5-1 to TRBJ1-2; tentatively, D is TRBD1 (5 bases). V shed 0 bases and J shed 9 bases, with 15 bases lying between them. Per germline, CDR1 SGHRS and CDR2 YFSETQ. This CDR3 region has 14 residues.

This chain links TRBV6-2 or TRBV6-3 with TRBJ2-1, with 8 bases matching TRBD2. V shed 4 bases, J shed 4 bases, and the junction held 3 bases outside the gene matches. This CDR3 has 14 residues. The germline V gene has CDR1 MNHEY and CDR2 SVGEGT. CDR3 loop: CASSSGLVYNEQFF. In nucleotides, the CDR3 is TGTGCCAGCAGTTCGGGACTAGTTTACAATGAGCAGTTCTTC.

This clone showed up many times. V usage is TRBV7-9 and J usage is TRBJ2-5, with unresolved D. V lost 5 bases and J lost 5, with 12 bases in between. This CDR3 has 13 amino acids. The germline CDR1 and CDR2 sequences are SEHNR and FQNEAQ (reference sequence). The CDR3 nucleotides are TGTGCCAGCAGCCACCGTCACCTCGAGACCCAGTACTTC. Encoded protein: CASSHRHLETQYF.

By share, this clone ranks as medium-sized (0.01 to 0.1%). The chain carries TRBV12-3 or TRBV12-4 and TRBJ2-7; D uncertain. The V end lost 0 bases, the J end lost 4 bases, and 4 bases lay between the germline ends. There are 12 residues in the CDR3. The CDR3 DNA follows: TGTGCCAGCAGTTTAGCTGGGTACGAGCAGTACTTC. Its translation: CASSLAGYEQYF.

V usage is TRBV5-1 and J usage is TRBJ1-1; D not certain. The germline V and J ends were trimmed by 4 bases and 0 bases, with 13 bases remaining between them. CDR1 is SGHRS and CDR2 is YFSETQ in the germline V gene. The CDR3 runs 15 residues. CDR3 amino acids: CASSHRTGMNTEAFF. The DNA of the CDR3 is TGCGCCAGCAGCCATCGGACGGGGATGAACACTGAAGCTTTCTTT.

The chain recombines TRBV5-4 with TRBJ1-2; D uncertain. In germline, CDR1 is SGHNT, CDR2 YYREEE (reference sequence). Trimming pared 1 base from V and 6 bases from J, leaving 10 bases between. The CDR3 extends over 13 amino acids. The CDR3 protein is CASSLMGFHGYTF. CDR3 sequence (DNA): TGTGCCAGCAGCTTGATGGGATTTCATGGCTACACCTTC.

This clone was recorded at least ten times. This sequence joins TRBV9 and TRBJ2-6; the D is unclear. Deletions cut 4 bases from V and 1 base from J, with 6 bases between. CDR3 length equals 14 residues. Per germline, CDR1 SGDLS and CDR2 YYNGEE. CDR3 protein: CASSPSSGANVLTF. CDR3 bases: TGTGCCAGCAGCCCATCTTCTGGGGCCAACGTCCTGACTTTC.

DNA for the CDR3: TGTGCCAGCAGCTTACTCGGGGGGGCCGAGCAGTACTTC. Translated, it gives CASSLLGGAEQYF. The chain joins TRBV7-2 to TRBJ2-7; 8 nucleotides agree with TRBD2. Germline V CDR1 and CDR2: SGHTA, FQGNSA. V dropped 2 bases and J dropped 6; count of bases not matched to a gene: 3. The CDR3 runs 13 residues.

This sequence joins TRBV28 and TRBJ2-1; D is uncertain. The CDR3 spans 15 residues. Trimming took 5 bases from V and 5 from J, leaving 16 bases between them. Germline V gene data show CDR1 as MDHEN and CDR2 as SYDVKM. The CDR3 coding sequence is TGTGCCAGCAGTCCTTACCTTGACAAGAACAATGAGCAGTTCTTC. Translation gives CASSPYLDKNNEQFF.

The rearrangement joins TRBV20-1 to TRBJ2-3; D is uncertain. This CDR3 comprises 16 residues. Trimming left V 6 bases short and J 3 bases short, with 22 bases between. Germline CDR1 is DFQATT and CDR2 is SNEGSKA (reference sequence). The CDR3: CSAPSPRRVGTDTQYF. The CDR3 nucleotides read TGCAGTGCCCCCTCCCCACGACGGGTAGGGACAGATACGCAGTATTTT.

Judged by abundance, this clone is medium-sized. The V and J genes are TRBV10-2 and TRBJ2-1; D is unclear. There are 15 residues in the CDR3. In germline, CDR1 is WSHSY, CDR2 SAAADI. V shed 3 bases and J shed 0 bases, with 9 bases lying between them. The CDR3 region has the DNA TGCGCCAGCAGTGACCCCGGCCGCTCCTACAATGAGCAGTTCTTC. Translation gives CASSDPGRSYNEQFF.

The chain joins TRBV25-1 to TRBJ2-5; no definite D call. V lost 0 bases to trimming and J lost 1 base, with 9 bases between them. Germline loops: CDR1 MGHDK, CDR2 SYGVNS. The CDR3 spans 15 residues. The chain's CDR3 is CASSEYSASQETQYF. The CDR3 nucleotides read TGTGCCAGCAGTGAATATTCCGCATCCCAAGAGACCCAGTACTTC.

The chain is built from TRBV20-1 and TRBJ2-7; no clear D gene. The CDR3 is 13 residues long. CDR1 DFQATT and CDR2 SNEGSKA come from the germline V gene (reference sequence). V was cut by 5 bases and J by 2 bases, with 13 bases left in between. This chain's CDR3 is CSASGLRAYEQYF. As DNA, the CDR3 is TGCAGTGCTTCGGGCCTACGTGCCTACGAGCAGTACTTC.

For the CDR3, the DNA is TGCGCCAGCAGCCAAGTGCGGGGACTAGCGGGGGTTGCCGGGGAGCTGTTTTTT. It encodes CASSQVRGLAGVAGELFF. The rearrangement links TRBV4-1 to TRBJ2-2; 14 bases map to TRBD2. This CDR3 comprises 18 residues. Germline V gene sequence: CDR1 MGHRA, CDR2 YSYEKL. Germline trimming cut 1 base from V and 6 bases from J; bases unmatched to any gene: 7.